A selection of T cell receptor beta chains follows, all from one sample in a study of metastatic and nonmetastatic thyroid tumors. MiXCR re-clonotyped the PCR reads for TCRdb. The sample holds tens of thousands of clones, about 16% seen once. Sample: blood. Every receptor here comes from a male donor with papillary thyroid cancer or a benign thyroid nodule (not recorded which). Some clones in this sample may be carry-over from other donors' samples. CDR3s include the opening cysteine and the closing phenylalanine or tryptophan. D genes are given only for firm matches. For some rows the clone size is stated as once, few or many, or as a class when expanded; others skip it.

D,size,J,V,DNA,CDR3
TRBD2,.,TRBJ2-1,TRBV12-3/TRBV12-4,TGTGCCAGCAGTTTGGTACTAGCGTTTGATCAGTTCTTC,CASSLVLAFDQFF
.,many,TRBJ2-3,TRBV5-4,TGTGCCAGCACCCATCAGGGGTTTAGCACAGATACGCAGTATTTT,CASTHQGFSTDTQYF
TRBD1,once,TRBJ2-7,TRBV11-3,TGTGCCAGCAGCTTAGCCTCTGGGACAGAGCTCTACGAGCAGTACTTC,CASSLASGTELYEQYF
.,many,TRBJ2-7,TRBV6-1,TGTGCCAGCAGTGACGGAGCCGAGCAGTACTTC,CASSDGAEQYF
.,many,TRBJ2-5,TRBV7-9,TGTGCCAGCAGCTTAGGACAGATCCAAGAGACCCAGTACTTC,CASSLGQIQETQYF
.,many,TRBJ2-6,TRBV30,TGTGCCTGGAGTTTGGCAATAAGCTCTGGGGCCAACGTCCTGACTTTC,CAWSLAISSGANVLTF
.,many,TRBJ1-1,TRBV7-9,TGTGCCAGCAGCTTAAGGGACTACGACGCCACCGCTGCTTTCTTT,CASSLRDYDATAAFF
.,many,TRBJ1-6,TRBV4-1,TGCGCCAGCAGCTACGAAAGCTCCTATAATTCACCCCTCCACTTT,CASSYESSYNSPLHF
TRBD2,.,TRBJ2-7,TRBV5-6,TGTGCCAGCAGCTTCGCGACTAGCGGTTACGAGCAGTACTTC,CASSFATSGYEQYF
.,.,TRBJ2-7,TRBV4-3,TGCGCCAGCAGCCACGGGACGGACTCCTACGAGCAGTACTTC,CASSHGTDSYEQYF
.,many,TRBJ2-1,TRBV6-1,TGTGCCAGCGGAGCATTCTCCTACAATGAGCAGTTCTTC,CASGAFSYNEQFF
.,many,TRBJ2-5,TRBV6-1,TGTGCCAGCAGTGAAGTTGTCGGAGGGGGCCCCTGGACCCAGTACTTC,CASSEVVGGGPWTQYF
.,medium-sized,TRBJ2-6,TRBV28,TGTGCCAGCAGTTTATTAGGGGGGCCCGGGGCCAACGTCCTGACTTTC,CASSLLGGPGANVLTF
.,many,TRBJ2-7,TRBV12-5,TGTGCTAGTGGTATTTACGAGCAGTACTTC,CASGIYEQYF
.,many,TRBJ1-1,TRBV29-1,TGCAGCGTGATGAACACTGAAGCTTTCTTT,CSVMNTEAFF
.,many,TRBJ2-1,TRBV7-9,TGTGCCAGCAGCTTAGATCCCCGCCACAATGAGCAGTTCTTC,CASSLDPRHNEQFF
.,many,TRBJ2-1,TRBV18,TGTGCCAGCTCACCCCGGCAGGCGTATGAGCAGTTCTTC,CASSPRQAYEQFF